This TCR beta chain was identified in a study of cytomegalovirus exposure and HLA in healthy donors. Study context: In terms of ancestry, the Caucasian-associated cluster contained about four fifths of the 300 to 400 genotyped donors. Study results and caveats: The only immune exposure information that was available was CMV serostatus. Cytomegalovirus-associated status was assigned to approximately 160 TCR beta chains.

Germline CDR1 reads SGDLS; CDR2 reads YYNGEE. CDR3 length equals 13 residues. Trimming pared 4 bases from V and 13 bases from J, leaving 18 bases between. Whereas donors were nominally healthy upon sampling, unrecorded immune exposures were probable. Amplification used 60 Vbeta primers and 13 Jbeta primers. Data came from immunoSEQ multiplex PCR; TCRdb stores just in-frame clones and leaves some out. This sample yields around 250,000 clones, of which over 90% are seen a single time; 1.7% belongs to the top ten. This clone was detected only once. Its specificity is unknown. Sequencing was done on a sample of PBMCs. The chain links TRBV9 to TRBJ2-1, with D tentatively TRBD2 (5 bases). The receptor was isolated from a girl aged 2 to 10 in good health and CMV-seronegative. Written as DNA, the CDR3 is TGTGCCAGCAGCCAAACTTCTAGTGGAGGACAGTTCTTC. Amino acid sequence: CASSQTSSGGQFF. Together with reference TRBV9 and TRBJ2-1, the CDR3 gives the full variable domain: DSGVTQTPKHLITATGQRVTLRCSPRSGDLSVYWYQQSLDQGLQFLIQYYNGEERAKGNILERFSAQQFPDLHSELNLSSLELGDSALYFCASSQTSSGGQFFGPGTRLTVL.